These 21 T cell receptor beta chains came from one sample sequenced in a study of blood T cell repertoires in COVID-19. Measured with immunoSEQ multiplex PCR; TCRdb has only the in-frame clones, and not every one. The data show fewer than 250,000 clones, over 80% seen once. Sequencing was done on a sample of PBMCs or T cells enriched from blood (not recorded which). All receptors derive from a woman in her twenties or thirties who had been exposed to COVID-19.

This clone came up once. The CDR3 region is CSVGRDSNQPQHF. CDR3 DNA: TGCAGCGTTGGCAGGGATAGCAATCAGCCCCAGCATTTT. The rearrangement links TRBV29-1 to TRBJ1-5; perhaps TRBD1 as D (5 bases). The CDR3 has 13 amino acids. The ends were cut back, 4 bases at V and 0 bases at J, with 7 bases in the middle. CDR1 is SQVTM and CDR2 is ANQGSEA in the germline V gene.

This chain uses TRBV19 with TRBJ1-2; the D is unclear. Germline-derived CDR1 and CDR2 are LNHDA and SQIVND (reference sequence). The CDR3 has 16 residues. With 1 base removed from V and 3 bases from J, the gap between germline ends came to 15 bases. CDR3 DNA sequence: TGTGCCAGTAGTATAGGTCAAGCCACGGTAGACTATGGCTACACCTTC. Its protein is CASSIGQATVDYGYTF.

This sequence joins TRBV24-1 and TRBJ2-3; D remains ambiguous. Trimming shortened V by 1 base and J by 1 base, and 11 bases separated the two germline ends. This CDR3 is built from 16 residues. Germline CDR1 is KGHDR and CDR2 is SFDVKD. The chain's CDR3 is CATSDFSAEGTDTQYF. The CDR3, as DNA: TGTGCCACCAGTGATTTTTCAGCCGAGGGCACAGATACGCAGTATTTT.

This clone was seen a handful of times. V and J are TRBV5-1 and TRBJ1-2; 8 bases map to TRBD1. The germline gives CDR1 SGHRS, CDR2 YFSETQ. J lost 4 bases, V lost 2 bases, and 1 base had no gene match. The CDR3 length is 13 residues. Here the CDR3 DNA reads TGCGCCAGCAGCTTCGGACAGGGCTATGGCTACACCTTC. Its translation: CASSFGQGYGYTF.

This chain uses TRBV19 with TRBJ1-2, with 7 bases fitting TRBD1. Germline V gives CDR1 LNHDA, CDR2 SQIVND (reference sequence). The CDR3 consists of 14 residues. Losses at the gene ends were 6 bases for V and 3 bases for J; bases not matched to a gene: 7. In DNA form, the CDR3 reads TGTGCCAGTAGCCCGACAGGGCTACACTATGGCTACACCTTC. Residues: CASSPTGLHYGYTF.

The CDR3 sequence: CASSSQGQTHYGYTF. DNA of the CDR3: TGTGCCAGCAGCTCGCAAGGACAGACTCACTATGGCTACACCTTC. The chain couples TRBV7-2 to TRBJ1-2; a possible D gene is TRBD1 (6 bases). The CDR3 runs to 15 residues. Trimming shortened V by 4 bases and J by 3 bases, and 15 bases separated the two germline ends. The germline CDR1 and CDR2 sequences are SGHTA and FQGNSA.

J is TRBJ1-2 and V is TRBV5-6; unclear D gene. V lost 1 base, J lost 7 bases, and 17 bases lay in between. CDR1 and CDR2 (germline): SGHDT, YYEEEE. The CDR3 runs to 15 residues. DNA of the CDR3: TGTGCCAGCAGCTTGATGGCAGGCGCCTTGGCTGGCTACACCTTC. Translated: CASSLMAGALAGYTF.

Here the CDR3 reads CASSFSGSWDRANQPQHF. In nucleotides, the CDR3 is TGTGCCAGCAGCTTTTCGGGTAGTTGGGACAGGGCCAATCAGCCCCAGCATTTT. The V call is TRBV13, the J call TRBJ1-5; TRBD1 agrees at 9 bases. This CDR3 is built from 18 residues. V gave up 3 bases and J gave up 3 bases; unmatched junction bases: 12. Germline values: CDR1 PRHDT, CDR2 FYEKMQ (reference sequence).

The V call is TRBV27, the J call TRBJ2-1; no firm D call. This CDR3 has 15 residues. Trimming removed 6 bases from V and 6 bases from J, with 18 bases in between. Germline lookup yields CDR1 MNHEY and CDR2 SMNVEV (reference sequence). CDR3: CASRPTEYLSNEQFF. CDR3 in DNA: TGTGCCAGCAGACCCACAGAATACCTGTCCAATGAGCAGTTCTTC.

V and J are TRBV19 and TRBJ1-3, with D uncertain. Trimming took off 5 bases at V and 4 bases at J, with 15 bases between the two ends. The CDR3 covers 15 residues. Germline V CDR1 and CDR2: LNHDA, SQIVND (reference sequence). CDR3 in amino acids: CASSPRGGAGNTIYF. The CDR3 nucleotides read TGTGCCAGTAGTCCGCGCGGCGGAGCGGGAAACACCATATATTTT.

Only one count was recorded for this clone. The rearrangement joins TRBV19 to TRBJ1-3, with D possibly matching TRBD1 (6 bases). The CDR3 consists of 15 residues. Germline CDR1 reads LNHDA; CDR2 reads SQIVND (reference sequence). V gave up 9 bases and J gave up 3 bases, with 18 bases separating them. CDR3 loop: CASGLRGASGNTIYF. In DNA form, the CDR3 reads TGTGCCAGCGGCCTTCGGGGGGCGAGTGGAAACACCATATATTTT.

The chain employs TRBV5-1 and TRBJ2-5; D may be TRBD1 (5 bases). Per the germline V gene, CDR1 is SGHRS and CDR2 is YFSETQ. Trimming cost V 4 bases and J 5 bases, with 21 bases left between them. The CDR3 contains 16 residues. The CDR3, as DNA: TGCGCCAGCAGCCCCGGTTGGGGCGCGGCGGAGGAGACCCAGTACTTC. Protein: CASSPGWGAAEETQYF.

This chain connects TRBV5-6 to TRBJ1-5; 8 bases line up with TRBD1. The V gene's germline CDR1 is SGHDT and CDR2 YYEEEE. Trimming cost V 0 bases and J 7 bases; bases outside gene matches: 6. The CDR3 has 15 residues. In DNA, the CDR3 is TGTGCCAGCAGCTTGGGACCACAGGGGGGGCAGCCCCAGCATTTT. It encodes CASSLGPQGGQPQHF.

This clone was found a few times. This chain's CDR3 is CASTDRGPNYGYTF. Written as DNA, the CDR3 is TGTGCCAGTACTGACAGGGGCCCTAACTATGGCTACACCTTC. The rearrangement joins TRBV19 to TRBJ1-2; 8 bases match TRBD1. Losses at the gene ends were 7 bases for V and 0 bases for J; bases not matched to a gene: 4. Germline V gene lookup returns CDR1 LNHDA and CDR2 SQIVND (reference sequence). The CDR3 covers 14 residues.

V and J are TRBV3-1 (or the pseudogene TRBV3-2) and TRBJ2-3; TRBD2 matches 8 bases. This CDR3 has 18 amino acids. After removal of 0 bases from V and 1 base from J, the junction contained 9 bases not matched to a gene. Germline CDR1 is LGHDT and CDR2 is YNNKEL (reference sequence). CDR3 residues: CASSQDPVLLAGTDTQYF. CDR3 in DNA: TGTGCCAGCAGCCAAGACCCCGTACTACTAGCGGGCACAGATACGCAGTATTTT.

The rearrangement uses TRBV29-1 and TRBJ2-2; tentatively, D is TRBD1 (5 bases). Trimming removed 4 bases from V and 5 bases from J, with 8 bases in between. Germline loops: CDR1 SQVTM, CDR2 ANQGSEA. The CDR3 totals 12 residues. The CDR3 protein is CSVVKGTGELFF. The CDR3 DNA reads TGCAGCGTTGTAAAGGGGACCGGGGAGCTGTTTTTT.

This chain joins TRBV6-5 and TRBJ1-2; D possibly corresponds to TRBD1 (6 bases). The germline V gene encodes CDR1 MNHEY and CDR2 SVGAGI. This CDR3 contains 14 residues. V was pared by 0 bases and J by 5 bases, with 10 bases between. CDR3 loop: CASSYSNTGYGYTF. CDR3 sequence (DNA): TGTGCCAGCAGTTACTCTAATACAGGGTATGGCTACACCTTC.

The rearrangement joins TRBV30 to TRBJ1-5; 9 bases are a match to TRBD1. The CDR3 runs to 13 residues. From germline, CDR1 is GTSNPN and CDR2 SVGIG (reference sequence). The V and J ends lost 3 bases and 4 bases, in that order; junction bases with no gene match: 1. The CDR3 DNA sequence: TGTGCCTGGAGGGGGACAGGGAATCAGCCCCAGCATTTT. As protein: CAWRGTGNQPQHF.

Here the CDR3 DNA reads TGTGCTAGTGCCTCTCCTTTATTTGAGGGCGATGAGCAGTTCTTC. This gives the protein CASASPLFEGDEQFF. The V gene is TRBV12-5, the J gene TRBJ2-1; the D gene is possibly TRBD2 (5 bases). Trimming left V 7 bases short and J 8 bases short, with 21 bases between. Germline V gives CDR1 LGHNT, CDR2 FRNRAP. This CDR3 is built from 15 residues.

This clone has only a few counts. Other DNA sequences in the sample encode the same CDR3. The chain joins TRBV7-2 to TRBJ2-5; no reliable D call. V lost 5 bases to trimming and J lost 2 bases, with 3 bases between them. CDR3 length: 11 amino acids. Germline CDR1 reads SGHTA; CDR2 reads FQGNSA. This chain's CDR3 is CASSLQETQYF. The CDR3 nucleotides are TGTGCCAGCAGCCTTCAAGAGACCCAGTACTTC.

This rearrangement joins TRBV6-2 or TRBV6-3 to TRBJ2-7, with unresolved D. The CDR3 is 15 residues long. The germline V gene encodes CDR1 MNHEY and CDR2 SVGEGT. The V end lost 3 bases, the J end lost 2 bases, and 14 bases lay between the germline ends. The DNA for the CDR3 is TGTGCCAGCAGTTATAAATCCCCGGTGGCCTACGAGCAGTACTTC. Protein product: CASSYKSPVAYEQYF.